This TCR beta chain is from a study of blood T cell repertoires in COVID-19. Study-level background: The samples span acute and convalescent COVID-19 from the United States, Italy and Spain.

The repertoire was sequenced with immunoSEQ multiplex PCR; TCRdb's copy has only in-frame clones and lacks some. The table shows hundreds of thousands of clones, with approximately 90% occurring only once. There are 14 residues in the CDR3. V lost 5 bases and J lost 8, with 16 bases in between. The germline V gene encodes CDR1 SEHNR and CDR2 FQNEAQ (reference sequence). Sequencing was performed on peripheral blood. This receptor was obtained from a woman in her twenties or thirties with acute or convalescent COVID-19. The chain recombines TRBV7-9 with TRBJ2-1, with a weak D call TRBD2 (6 bases). CDR3 region: CASSRESLGDEQFF. The CDR3 bases are TGTGCCAGCAGCCGGGAGAGCTTGGGCGATGAGCAGTTCTTC.